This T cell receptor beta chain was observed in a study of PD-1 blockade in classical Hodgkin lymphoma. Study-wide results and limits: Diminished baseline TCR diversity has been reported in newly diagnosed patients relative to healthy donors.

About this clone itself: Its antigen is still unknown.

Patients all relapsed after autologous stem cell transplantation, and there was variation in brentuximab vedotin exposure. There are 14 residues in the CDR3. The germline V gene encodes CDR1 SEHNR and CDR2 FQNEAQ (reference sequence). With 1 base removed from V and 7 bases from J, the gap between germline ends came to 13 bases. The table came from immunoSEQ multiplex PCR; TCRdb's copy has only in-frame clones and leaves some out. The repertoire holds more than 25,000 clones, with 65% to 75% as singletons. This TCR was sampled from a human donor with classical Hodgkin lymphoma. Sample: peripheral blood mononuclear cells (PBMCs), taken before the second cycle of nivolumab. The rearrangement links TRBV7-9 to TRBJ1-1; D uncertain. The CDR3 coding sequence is TGTGCCAGCAGCTTAGGGTTTAGGGTTGATGAAGCTTTCTTT. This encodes CASSLGFRVDEAFF.